The next 15 T cell receptor beta chains were all read from a single sample in a study of T cell changes during pregnancy in multiple sclerosis. This table comes from immunoSEQ multiplex PCR, and its TCRdb copy is limited to in-frame clones, with some not included. This sample has under 50,000 clones, with 95% found just once. The sample in question was CD8+ T cells from peripheral blood mononuclear cells, obtained in the first trimester of pregnancy. The receptors were gathered from a female donor with multiple sclerosis, enrolled in a pregnancy study.

The genes are TRBV19 and TRBJ1-5; TRBD1 agrees at 9 bases. V lost 9 bases and J lost 7; bases outside the gene matches: 10. The CDR3 runs to 14 residues. Germline CDR1 LNHDA, CDR2 SQIVND (reference sequence). Written as DNA, the CDR3 is TGTGCCAGCGAAGCGGGACAGGGATCGCAGCCCCAGCATTTT. It is translated as CASEAGQGSQPQHF.

This clone is a singleton in its sample. The chain combines TRBV27 with TRBJ2-3; a weak D match, TRBD1 (6 bases). CDR3 length: 14 amino acids. V lost 6 bases and J lost 4, with 14 bases in between. Per germline, CDR1 MNHEY and CDR2 SMNVEV (reference sequence). CDR3: CASRPPDRPDTQYF. CDR3 in DNA: TGTGCCAGCAGGCCCCCGGACAGACCAGATACGCAGTATTTT.

V gene TRBV28 combines with J gene TRBJ2-7; 11 bases map to TRBD1. J gave up 5 bases and V 7 bases, and 4 bases lay outside the gene matches. This CDR3 contains 13 residues. Germline-derived CDR1 and CDR2 are MDHEN and SYDVKM. CDR3 amino acids: CASNRGQGDEQYF. The CDR3 DNA sequence: TGTGCCAGCAATAGGGGACAGGGGGACGAGCAGTACTTC.

This clone was found once. CDR3 loop: CAWRGPGTGVPTNEKLFF. DNA of the CDR3: TGTGCCTGGAGAGGACCCGGGACAGGGGTTCCAACTAATGAAAAACTGTTTTTT. V and J are TRBV30 and TRBJ1-4, with 10 bases that match TRBD1. V gave up 3 bases and J gave up 0 bases; unmatched junction bases: 10. The germline CDR1 and CDR2 sequences are GTSNPN and SVGIG (reference sequence). CDR3 length equals 18 residues.

V usage is TRBV9 and J usage is TRBJ2-6; D remains unclear. Per germline, CDR1 SGDLS and CDR2 YYNGEE. This CDR3 region has 14 residues. V lost 3 bases, J lost 4 bases, and 8 bases lay in between. The CDR3 loop is CASSGLRGANVLTF. The CDR3 DNA reads TGTGCCAGCAGCGGGCTGAGGGGGGCCAACGTCCTGACTTTC.

The V call is TRBV6-4, the J call TRBJ2-1, with D perhaps TRBD2 (6 bases). Germline V gene data show CDR1 as MRHNA and CDR2 as SNTAGT. Trimming took 0 bases from V and 4 from J, leaving 10 bases between them. The CDR3 is made up of 15 amino acids. CDR3 protein: CASSDSERVYNEQFF. The CDR3 region has the DNA TGTGCCAGCAGTGACTCTGAGCGGGTTTACAATGAGCAGTTCTTC.

The chain couples TRBV7-9 to TRBJ2-2; 8 positions agree with TRBD2. V dropped 4 bases and J dropped 1; count of bases not matched to a gene: 5. This CDR3 is 16 amino acids long. Germline CDR1 SEHNR, CDR2 FQNEAQ (reference sequence). CDR3 DNA sequence: TGTGCCAGCAGCTCAAGAGCGGGAGTGAACACCGGGGAGCTGTTTTTT. Translating it yields CASSSRAGVNTGELFF. Variable domain in full (rest from reference TRBV7-9 and TRBJ2-2): DTGVSQNPRHKITKRGQNVTFRCDPISEHNRLYWYRQTLGQGPEFLTYFQNEAQLEKSRLLSDRFSAERPKGSFSTLEIQRTEQGDSAMYLCASSSRAGVNTGELFFGEGSRLTVL.

The chain is built from TRBV5-1 and TRBJ2-1, with D maybe TRBD2 (6 bases). Germline CDR1 is SGHRS and CDR2 is YFSETQ. Trimming pared 1 base from V and 1 base from J, leaving 9 bases between. The CDR3 length is 15 residues. The chain's CDR3 is CASSLISGSYNEQFF. In DNA, the CDR3 is TGCGCCAGCAGCTTGATTAGCGGTTCCTACAATGAGCAGTTCTTC.

CDR3 sequence reads: CASSQDPVQPQHF. Here the CDR3 DNA reads TGCGCCAGCAGCCAAGATCCGGTTCAGCCCCAGCATTTT. The chain combines TRBV4-1 with TRBJ1-5; D is uncertain. The V end lost 0 bases, the J end lost 6 bases, and 6 bases lay between the germline ends. The CDR3 is made up of 13 amino acids. Per germline, CDR1 MGHRA and CDR2 YSYEKL.

This clone was seen once. The CDR3 DNA reads TGTGCCGGAGGAGGTATGAACACTGAAGCTTTCTTT. It translates to CAGGGMNTEAFF. The chain has TRBV5-5 and TRBJ1-1; D not resolved. Germline V gene sequence: CDR1 SGHKS, CDR2 YYEKEE (reference sequence). The V end lost 10 bases, the J end lost 0 bases, and 10 bases lay between the germline ends. CDR3 length equals 12 residues.

The rearrangement uses TRBV4-1 and TRBJ2-3; TRBD2 matches at 10 bases. The CDR3 contains 16 residues. The V gene end was trimmed by 3 bases and the J gene end by 6 bases; junction bases not matched to a gene: 9. Germline V gives CDR1 MGHRA, CDR2 YSYEKL. CDR3 in DNA: TGCGCCAGCAGCCAGATCCTAGCGGGAGATGAGGATACGCAGTATTTT. Its protein product is CASSQILAGDEDTQYF.

This sequence joins TRBV5-4 and TRBJ2-1; TRBD2 is a possible D gene (6 bases). Trimming removed 5 bases at V and 3 bases at J, with 9 bases between. The length of the CDR3 is 13 residues. CDR1 and CDR2 (germline): SGHNT, YYREEE (reference sequence). The CDR3 protein is CASSSTSYNEQFF. Written as DNA, the CDR3 is TGTGCCAGCAGTTCGACTAGCTACAATGAGCAGTTCTTC. Complete variable domain (other parts from reference TRBV5-4 and TRBJ2-1): ETGVTQSPTHLIKTRGQQVTLRCSSQSGHNTVSWYQQALGQGPQFIFQYYREEENGRGNFPPRFSGLQFPNYSSELNVNALELDDSALYLCASSSTSYNEQFFGPGTRLTVL.

The chain carries TRBV2 and TRBJ2-1, with 15 bases aligning to TRBD2. V gave up 4 bases and J gave up 5 bases; unmatched junction bases: 15. Germline values: CDR1 SNHLY, CDR2 FYNNEI. The CDR3 covers 20 residues. CDR3 amino acids: CASSGWTGLAGGPEDNEQFF. Here the CDR3 DNA reads TGTGCCAGCAGTGGGTGGACAGGACTAGCGGGAGGGCCGGAAGACAATGAGCAGTTCTTC. Full variable domain (outside the CDR3, taken from reference TRBV2 and TRBJ2-1): EPEVTQTPSHQVTQMGQEVILRCVPISNHLYFYWYRQILGQKVEFLVSFYNNEISEKSEIFDDQFSVERPDGSNFTLKIRSTKLEDSAMYFCASSGWTGLAGGPEDNEQFFGPGTRLTVL.

A few counts support this clone. This chain uses TRBV10-3 with TRBJ2-1, with 7 bases that match TRBD2. This CDR3 comprises 14 residues. V lost 2 bases, J lost 3 bases, and 1 base stayed unmatched. Germline V gives CDR1 ENHRY, CDR2 SYGVKD. The CDR3 spells CAISEGLGYNEQFF. The CDR3 nucleotides are TGTGCCATCAGTGAGGGACTAGGCTACAATGAGCAGTTCTTC.

V gene TRBV7-6 combines with J gene TRBJ1-3, with a tentative D call TRBD1 (5 bases). Germline CDR1 and CDR2: SGHVS and FNYEAQ. CDR3 length equals 14 residues. V lost 8 bases and J 4 bases, leaving 15 bases between the germline ends. The CDR3 sequence is CASGREGSGNTIYF. The CDR3 bases are TGTGCCAGCGGACGGGAGGGGTCCGGAAACACCATATATTTT.